The entry below gives a single TCR beta chain sequence along with its context. Sequencing used immunoSEQ multiplex PCR; TCRdb keeps in-frame clones, though not all of them. The repertoire holds approximately 90,000 clones, with just over 90% as singletons. V was shortened by 8 bases and J by 8 bases, with 24 bases between the two germline ends. Germline-derived CDR1 and CDR2 are SNHLY and FYNNEI. The CDR3 is made up of 15 amino acids. The source of the sample is a study of control samples from healthy donors and cancer patients. The chain uses TRBV2 and TRBJ1-1; perhaps TRBD1 as D (5 bases). Sequenced: blood. The sequence came from a woman aged 30 to 39 in good health. CDR3 bases: TGTGCCAGCCTAAGCCGTGTCAGGGACTCTATGGAAGCTTTCTTT. As protein: CASLSRVRDSMEAFF.